These T cell receptor beta chains were read from a single sample in a study of T cells expressing NK-cell markers. TCRdb re-called the 5' RACE reads and gives one entry per CDR3 protein, without DNA. In total, the table holds 350,000 to 400,000 distinct CDR3 sequences. Sequenced: blood T cells: a sorted CD56 or NKG2C T cell subset, CD4+ or CD8+ T cells, or bulk PBMC T cells (not recorded which). The receptors shown here come from a woman between 45 and 60 years old in good health. Each CDR3 is given with its conserved first and last residue.

v_gene,j_gene,CDR3aa
TRBV5-1,TRBJ2-1,CASSLDGGRARNEQFF
TRBV20-1,TRBJ2-1,CSASPAGGYNEQFF
TRBV10-3,TRBJ2-5,CAISTGVETQYF
TRBV20-1,TRBJ2-4,CSARGQGHIQYF
TRBV30,TRBJ2-1,CAWSVGTSVYNEQFF
TRBV6-5,TRBJ2-3,CASSYSPGGRTDTQYF
TRBV14,TRBJ2-3,CASSQGYRGPTDTQYF
TRBV12-3/TRBV12-4,TRBJ2-3,CASSLAAIFADTQYF
TRBV6-1,TRBJ1-2,CASRGSQGWGYGYTF
TRBV20-1,TRBJ2-2,CSAHGNDVGELFF
TRBV20-1,TRBJ1-1,CSAREDARQNTEAFF
TRBV29-1,TRBJ2-1,CSGASSSYNEQFF
TRBV6-2/TRBV6-3,TRBJ2-5,CASSPITGRTETQYF
TRBV5-1,TRBJ2-2,CASSLRANTGELFF
TRBV9,TRBJ2-1,CASSVVGLAGDEQFF
TRBV29-1,TRBJ2-3,CSVGNEGGQYF
TRBV4-1,TRBJ2-7,CASSQDLGGRAYEQYF
TRBV15,TRBJ2-7,CASKGLADYEQYF
TRBV12-3/TRBV12-4,TRBJ2-4,CASSTLAGTEYF
TRBV7-9,TRBJ2-1,CASSSEMPHEQFF
TRBV30,TRBJ1-1,CAWSVKGVFGDTEAFF
TRBV5-1,TRBJ2-3,CASSLVLALSKGDTQYF
TRBV5-1,TRBJ2-5,CASSLAGSSRETQYF
TRBV7-9,TRBJ2-3,CASRHQGLAGPYPTDTQYF
TRBV24-1,TRBJ2-3,CATSAGNTQYF
TRBV4-1,TRBJ1-1,CASSQEVPRQGVNTEAFF
TRBV5-1,TRBJ2-6,CASSMVGTGVSGANVLTF
TRBV7-2,TRBJ2-1,CASSLDGLLHTYSNEQFF
TRBV7-2,TRBJ2-7,CASTAQDIRGSYEQYF
TRBV5-6,TRBJ2-1,CASSLASNYLSYNEQFF
TRBV10-3,TRBJ2-2,CAISNGRAHISAGELFF
TRBV5-1,TRBJ1-1,CASSLGRVAEAFF
TRBV7-9,TRBJ2-1,CASSRSNSYNEQFF
TRBV14,TRBJ1-5,CASRPTTAGGDYSNQPQHF
TRBV4-1,TRBJ2-1,CASSQVGRTYNEQFF
TRBV5-1,TRBJ2-3,CASRSLGLTDTQYF
TRBV30,TRBJ2-4,CAWTRKIYREGYQVAKNIQYF
TRBV29-1,TRBJ1-5,CSVGTGGGQPQHF
TRBV6-7,TRBJ1-5,CASSFPDRRNGSNQPQHF
TRBV7-2,TRBJ2-1,CASSSVAGGRVSEQFF
TRBV19,TRBJ2-2,CASSHRTGKSGELFF